Presented here are 23 T cell receptor beta chains from one specimen sequenced in a study of OX40 agonist ivuxolimab in advanced cancers. Measured with immunoSEQ multiplex PCR; TCRdb has only the in-frame clones, and not every one. Of approximately 130,000 clones listed, about nine tenths are singletons. Sequenced material: CD4+ or CD8+ T cells sorted from blood, taken in a trial of the OX40 agonist ivuxolimab. Receptor source: an adult with an advanced solid tumor such as melanoma, head and neck, liver or kidney cancer.

The chain is built from TRBV2 and TRBJ1-1, with a weak D call TRBD1 (6 bases). V shed 6 bases and J shed 3 bases, with 11 bases lying between them. Germline CDR1 is SNHLY and CDR2 is FYNNEI. The CDR3 has 13 amino acids. DNA of the CDR3: TGTGCCAGCAGGAGAAACAGGGACACTGAAGCTTTCTTT. It codes for CASRRNRDTEAFF.

This sequence joins TRBV30 and TRBJ2-4; possibly TRBD2 for D (5 bases). CDR1 is GTSNPN and CDR2 is SVGIG in the germline V gene (reference sequence). V was trimmed by 4 bases and J by 4 bases, leaving 11 bases between them. The CDR3 length is 13 residues. The CDR3 sequence: CAWKNPGKNIQYF. The CDR3 DNA sequence: TGTGCCTGGAAAAACCCGGGAAAAAACATTCAGTACTTC. Combining the CDR3 with reference TRBV30 and TRBJ2-4 gives the whole variable domain SQTIHQWPATLVQPVGSPLSLECTVEGTSNPNLYWYRQAAGRGLQLLFYSVGIGQISSEVPQNLSASRPQDRQFILSSKKLLLSDSGFYLCAWKNPGKNIQYFGAGTRLSVL.

This chain uses TRBV2 with TRBJ1-2; D uncertain. The CDR3 extends over 13 amino acids. Trimming removed 4 bases at V and 2 bases at J, with 8 bases between. CDR1 and CDR2 from the germline V gene are SNHLY and FYNNEI. CDR3 nucleotides: TGTGCCAGCAGTGCCGGGAGGAACTATGGCTACACCTTC. Translated: CASSAGRNYGYTF.

The chain combines TRBV5-8 with TRBJ1-4; no definite D call. The CDR3 has 15 amino acids. The V gene lost 0 bases and the J gene lost 5 bases, with 11 bases spanning the gap. The germline gives CDR1 SGHTS, CDR2 YDEGEE. CDR3: CASSLDWGQNEKLFF. The CDR3 nucleotides read TGTGCCAGCAGCTTGGACTGGGGTCAAAATGAAAAACTGTTTTTT.

This chain connects TRBV5-8 to TRBJ1-5, with D possibly matching TRBD1 (6 bases). Trimming took 0 bases from V and 6 from J, leaving 13 bases between them. The CDR3 contains 15 residues. CDR1 and CDR2 from the germline V gene are SGHTS and YDEGEE. Written as DNA, the CDR3 is TGTGCCAGCAGCTTGGGTAAACAGGGTGGTCAGCCCCAGCATTTT. This codes for CASSLGKQGGQPQHF.

The chain combines TRBV5-1 with TRBJ2-1; D perhaps matches TRBD2 (6 bases). Trimming took 2 bases from V and 0 from J, leaving 12 bases between them. There are 16 residues in the CDR3. CDR1 is SGHRS and CDR2 is YFSETQ in the germline V gene. The CDR3 region is CASSFSGASSYNEQFF. The CDR3 DNA sequence: TGCGCCAGCAGCTTTAGCGGAGCGAGCTCCTACAATGAGCAGTTCTTC.

This sequence joins TRBV23-1 and TRBJ2-6, with D unresolved. TRBV23-1 is recorded as an ORF, its role being uncertain. V lost 7 bases and J 2 bases, leaving 12 bases between the germline ends. CDR3 length equals 15 residues. CDR3 sequence: CASILDQAGANVLTF. Here the CDR3 DNA reads TGCGCCAGCATCCTAGACCAGGCTGGGGCCAACGTCCTGACTTTC.

The chain is built from TRBV28 and TRBJ1-3; 7 bases match TRBD1. This CDR3 contains 15 residues. Germline assignment: CDR1 MDHEN and CDR2 SYDVKM. Trimming cost V 5 bases and J 2 bases; bases outside gene matches: 6. The CDR3 spells CASSPLQGTGNTIYF. The CDR3 DNA reads TGTGCCAGCAGTCCATTACAGGGGACTGGAAACACCATATATTTT.

In this sample, this clone turned up a few times. The chain employs TRBV29-1 and TRBJ1-1, with D uncertain. Germline V gene data show CDR1 as SQVTM and CDR2 as ANQGSEA. With 1 base removed from V and 13 bases from J, the gap between germline ends came to 4 bases. The CDR3 extends over 8 amino acids. CDR3 protein: CSVEAVFF. Written as DNA, the CDR3 is TGCAGCGTTGAAGCTGTTTTCTTT.

The V call is TRBV7-8, the J call TRBJ2-3; the match to TRBD2 covers 9 bases. J was trimmed by 2 bases and V by 4 bases; bases with no gene match: 10. This CDR3 comprises 17 residues. Germline-derived CDR1 and CDR2 are SGHVS and FQNEAQ. The CDR3 here is CASSSPIAGVITDTQYF. The CDR3 region has the DNA TGTGCCAGCAGCTCTCCGATAGCGGGAGTAATCACAGATACGCAGTATTTT.

The chain recombines TRBV5-4 with TRBJ1-2; the match to TRBD1 covers 10 bases. In germline, CDR1 is SGHNT, CDR2 YYREEE (reference sequence). CDR3 length: 16 residues. The junction had 9 bases not matched to a gene; V was cut back by 3 bases and J by 4 bases. The DNA for the CDR3 is TGTGCCAGCAGCTGGGACGGGGACAGGGGCTTCTATGGCTACACCTTC. Its protein product is CASSWDGDRGFYGYTF.

The chain employs TRBV5-1 and TRBJ2-7; possible D gene TRBD1, 6 bases. The CDR3 loop spans 13 amino acids. With 4 bases removed from V and 0 bases from J, the gap between germline ends came to 8 bases. The germline V gene has CDR1 SGHRS and CDR2 YFSETQ. DNA for the CDR3: TGCGCCAGCAGCGGACAGTACTCCTACGAGCAGTACTTC. Translated, it gives CASSGQYSYEQYF.

The chain joins TRBV28 to TRBJ2-7; TRBD1 matches at 7 bases. Looked up from germline, CDR1 is MDHEN and CDR2 is SYDVKM. The CDR3 has 14 amino acids. The V gene end was trimmed by 8 bases and the J gene end by 3 bases; junction bases not matched to a gene: 10. The CDR3 here is CASAPGTENYEQYF. The CDR3 DNA sequence: TGTGCCAGCGCACCTGGGACAGAAAACTACGAGCAGTACTTC. The full variable domain, with the rest looked up from reference TRBV28 and TRBJ2-7, is DVKVTQSSRYLVKRTGEKVFLECVQDMDHENMFWYRQDPGLGLRLIYFSYDVKMKEKGDIPEGYSVSREKKERFSLILESASTNQTSMYLCASAPGTENYEQYFGPGTRLTVT.

V usage is TRBV5-4 and J usage is TRBJ2-2; D not resolved. V was cut by 4 bases and J by 0 bases, with 4 bases left in between. Germline-derived CDR1 and CDR2 are SGHNT and YYREEE (reference sequence). The CDR3 has 13 amino acids. The CDR3, as DNA: TGTGCCAGCAGCCCATCGAACACCGGGGAGCTGTTTTTT. Translating it yields CASSPSNTGELFF.

The chain has TRBV9 and TRBJ2-1; 10 bases agree with TRBD2. Germline V gene data show CDR1 as SGDLS and CDR2 as YYNGEE. J gave up 3 bases and V 2 bases, and 11 bases lay outside the gene matches. This CDR3 is built from 18 residues. The CDR3 DNA follows: TGTGCCAGCAGCGTCGCCTTGGGGGCTAGCGGGAGCTACAATGAGCAGTTCTTC. This gives the protein CASSVALGASGSYNEQFF.

Of note for this clone: Other DNA sequences within the sample encode an identical CDR3. The chain joins TRBV5-1 to TRBJ2-1; D remains ambiguous. The V gene's germline CDR1 is SGHRS and CDR2 YFSETQ. The CDR3 is made up of 13 amino acids. Trimming cost V 0 bases and J 0 bases, with 1 base left between them. In nucleotides, the CDR3 is TGCGCCAGCAGCTTGGACTCCTACAATGAGCAGTTCTTC. It yields the protein CASSLDSYNEQFF.

The chain combines TRBV2 with TRBJ2-1, with 7 positions matching TRBD2. CDR3 length: 16 residues. The J segment lost 3 bases and the V segment lost 2 bases, leaving 7 bases of the junction unmatched. CDR1 and CDR2 from the germline V gene are SNHLY and FYNNEI. This CDR3 reads CASSELAAGVYNEQFF. The CDR3 DNA reads TGTGCCAGCAGTGAATTGGCGGCGGGAGTCTACAATGAGCAGTTCTTC.

The chain is built from TRBV6-5 and TRBJ2-7; D might be TRBD1 or TRBD2, each matching 5 bases. V was cut by 2 bases and J by 3 bases, with 11 bases left in between. CDR3 length: 14 amino acids. Germline V gene lookup returns CDR1 MNHEY and CDR2 SVGAGI. The CDR3 sequence is CASSYMTGRYEQYF. As DNA, the CDR3 is TGTGCCAGCAGTTACATGACGGGGCGCTACGAGCAGTACTTC.

The chain recombines TRBV27 with TRBJ1-4; 9 bases agree with TRBD1. The CDR3 totals 15 residues. The germline V gene has CDR1 MNHEY and CDR2 SMNVEV (reference sequence). V lost 0 bases, J lost 5 bases, and 1 base stayed unmatched. CDR3 region: CASSLSTGGNEKLFF. The CDR3 DNA reads as TGTGCCAGCAGTTTATCAACAGGGGGCAATGAAAAACTGTTTTTT.

The chain carries TRBV7-8 and TRBJ2-7; weak D call: TRBD2 (6 bases). Germline assignment: CDR1 SGHVS and CDR2 FQNEAQ. The CDR3 totals 15 residues. Trimming removed 1 base at V and 3 bases at J, with 13 bases between. In nucleotides, the CDR3 is TGTGCCAGCAGCTTAGTGGGTAGCGGTTACTACGAGCAGTACTTC. This codes for CASSLVGSGYYEQYF.

This rearrangement joins TRBV4-1 to TRBJ1-3; 9 bases agree with TRBD1. J lost 4 bases, V lost 1 base, and 2 bases had no gene match. CDR3 length equals 15 residues. CDR1 MGHRA and CDR2 YSYEKL come from the germline V gene. Written as DNA, the CDR3 is TGCGCCAGCAGCCAAGGGGGGACAGGGGGAAACACCATATATTTT. Its protein product is CASSQGGTGGNTIYF.

The rearrangement joins TRBV21-1 to TRBJ2-7; no DNA check was done on the table's D call, TRBD1. TRBV21-1 is a pseudogene segment. The CDR3 length is 14 residues. This chain's CDR3 is CASSKWARLYEQYF. The CDR3 bases are TGTGCCAGCAGCAAGTGGGCCAGGCTCTACGAGCAGTACTTC.

This clone appeared once. The rearrangement uses TRBV6-5 and TRBJ1-2, with D maybe TRBD1 (6 bases). The germline CDR1 and CDR2 sequences are MNHEY and SVGAGI. The CDR3 loop spans 13 amino acids. V was shortened by 4 bases and J by 5 bases, with 11 bases between the two germline ends. As DNA, the CDR3 is TGTGCCAGCAGTTCAGACAGGAAATATGGCTACACCTTC. Translated: CASSSDRKYGYTF.